One and the same sample provided the 14 T cell receptor beta chains below, sequenced in a study of T cells in Graves' hyperthyroidism and ophthalmopathy. RNA transcripts served as the template for amplifying TCR beta CDR3 regions. During a first-round RT-PCR of the TCR CDR3, the HTBI primer set was used. TCRdb reprocessed the multiplex PCR reads via MiXCR and lists one record per CDR3 protein. The repertoire holds some 460,000 distinct CDR3 sequences, 15% to 18% seen once, with around 7.7% in the top ten. The sample comprised blood. These receptors all come from a woman younger than 35 with Graves' hyperthyroidism.

This clonotype showed up just a few times. CDR3 protein: CASSGTSNTGELFF. CDR3 DNA: TGCGCCAGCTCCGGGACATCTAACACCGGGGAGCTGTTTTTT. V and J are TRBV5-1 and TRBJ2-2; maybe TRBD1 (6 bases). The CDR3 loop spans 14 amino acids. Germline values: CDR1 SGHRS, CDR2 YFSETQ. V shed 7 bases and J shed 2 bases, with 12 bases lying between them.

A note on this clonotype: A much larger clone differs from this one at a single base, so this may be a read error. The chain employs TRBV5-8 and TRBJ2-1; TRBD1 is a possible D gene (5 bases). The CDR3 length is 15 residues. The germline V gene has CDR1 SGHTS and CDR2 YDEGEE. DNA of the CDR3: TGTGCCAGCAGCTTTTTCCAGGGCTCCTACAATGAGCAGATCTTC. As protein: CASSFFQGSYNEQIF.

The chain recombines TRBV11-2 with TRBJ1-4; 7 positions agree with TRBD1. The CDR3 extends over 15 amino acids. Germline V gene lookup returns CDR1 SGHAT and CDR2 FQNNGV. V lost 6 bases and J lost 3; bases outside the gene matches: 7. CDR3 sequence: CASRPKDRANEKLFF. For the CDR3, the DNA is TGTGCCAGCAGACCAAAAGACAGGGCTAATGAAAAACTGTTTTTT.

This clonotype was counted at least ten times. The genes are TRBV7-3 and TRBJ2-3; D may be TRBD2 (7 bases). In germline, CDR1 is SGHTA, CDR2 FQGTGA. The CDR3 runs to 17 residues. V lost 1 base and J 1 base, leaving 15 bases between the germline ends. CDR3 coding DNA: TGTGCCAGCAGCTTAAATGGCGGGGGCGCGGGCACAGATACGCAGTATTTT. Encoded protein: CASSLNGGGAGTDTQYF.

There are many counts of this clonotype. The V and J genes are TRBV11-3 and TRBJ2-2; 9 nucleotides match TRBD2. This CDR3 contains 17 residues. Germline-derived CDR1 and CDR2 are SGHNT and YENEEA. V gave up 1 base and J gave up 7 bases; unmatched junction bases: 10. The chain's CDR3 is CASSLAYSGSYSGELFF. The CDR3 nucleotides read TGTGCCAGCAGCTTAGCCTATAGCGGGAGCTACAGCGGGGAGCTGTTTTTT.

The chain recombines TRBV19 with TRBJ1-4; unclear D gene. CDR3 length equals 17 residues. Germline-derived CDR1 and CDR2 are LNHDA and SQIVND (reference sequence). The ends were cut back, 3 bases at V and 3 bases at J, with 17 bases in the middle. CDR3 residues: CASSMRDSRISNEKLFF. CDR3 bases: TGTGCCAGTAGTATGCGCGATTCGAGGATATCTAATGAAAAACTGTTTTTT.

This clonotype has a handful of counts. The chain has TRBV5-6 and TRBJ2-2; D is perhaps TRBD1 or TRBD2 (5 bases each). V shed 7 bases and J shed 1 base, with 8 bases lying between them. This CDR3 is 13 amino acids long. Germline values: CDR1 SGHDT, CDR2 YYEEEE. Here the CDR3 reads CASLGENTGELFF. The CDR3 DNA is TGTGCCAGCCTGGGGGAGAACACCGGGGAGCTGTTTTTT.

This clonotype showed up many times. The CDR3 nucleotides read TGTGCCACCAGTACTGGGATCGAGCAGTACTTC. It specifies CATSTGIEQYF. The chain couples TRBV24-1 to TRBJ2-7; D call uncertain. With 6 bases removed from V and 6 bases from J, the gap between germline ends came to 8 bases. The CDR3 covers 11 residues. The germline V gene encodes CDR1 KGHDR and CDR2 SFDVKD.

Written as DNA, the CDR3 is TGCGCCAGCAGCCAAGAAGTGACAGATTCCTACGAGCAGTACTTC. Its protein product is CASSQEVTDSYEQYF. This chain uses TRBV4-1 with TRBJ2-7; possibly TRBD1 for D (5 bases). V was pared by 0 bases and J by 1 base, with 10 bases between. Germline V gives CDR1 MGHRA, CDR2 YSYEKL. The CDR3 length is 15 residues.

This clonotype has a handful of counts. This may come from a read error, since a much larger clone is one base off. Likely a read error: the CDR3 ends without its conserved phenylalanine or tryptophan. This chain uses TRBV2 with TRBJ1-1; D remains unclear. The V gene lost 4 bases and the J gene lost 1 base, with 10 bases spanning the gap. This CDR3 is 14 amino acids long. In germline, CDR1 is SNHLY, CDR2 FYNNEI. CDR3 DNA sequence: TGTGCCAGCAGTGTCAACGGGGAGAACACTGAAGCTTTCTCT. Amino acid sequence: CASSVNGENTEAFS.

Worth noting for this clonotype: A much larger clone differs by one base, so this may be a read error. V and J are TRBV5-1 and TRBJ1-4, with 8 positions matching TRBD1. V lost 1 base and J lost 3; bases outside the gene matches: 2. The CDR3 length is 15 residues. CDR1 and CDR2 from the germline V gene are SGHRS and YFSETQ. CDR3: CASSLWTGSNEKLFF. CDR3 in DNA: TGCGCCAGCAGCTTGTGGACAGGGTCTAATGAAAAACTGTTTTTT.

This clonotype was recorded many times. The chain uses TRBV9 and TRBJ1-2; 9 bases map to TRBD1. J was trimmed by 6 bases and V by 3 bases; bases with no gene match: 3. CDR1 is SGDLS, CDR2 YYNGEE, per germline. This CDR3 has 13 amino acids. DNA of the CDR3: TGTGCCAGCAGCGCGGGACAGGGCCATGGCTACACCTTC. Encoded protein: CASSAGQGHGYTF.

The J gene is TRBJ2-1, the V gene TRBV7-8, with D tentatively TRBD1 (5 bases). Germline V gene sequence: CDR1 SGHVS, CDR2 FQNEAQ. The ends were cut back, 1 base at V and 5 bases at J, with 9 bases in the middle. CDR3 length: 14 amino acids. CDR3 in amino acids: CASSLGGKHNEQFF. Written as DNA, the CDR3 is TGTGCCAGCAGCTTAGGGGGCAAACACAATGAGCAGTTCTTC.

This chain uses TRBV5-6 with TRBJ2-1; D might be TRBD1 or TRBD2, each matching 5 bases. The CDR3 is made up of 13 amino acids. The V end lost 4 bases, the J end lost 10 bases, and 15 bases lay between the germline ends. Germline assignment: CDR1 SGHDT and CDR2 YYEEEE. The CDR3 spells CASSKTTGLEQFF. In DNA form, the CDR3 reads TGTGCCAGCAGCAAAACAACAGGACTCGAGCAGTTCTTC.